This T cell receptor beta chain was retrieved from a study of response to subunit inactivated influenza vaccine. Study-level results: It was suggested by the authors that few new T cells are recruited by each seasonal influenza vaccination.

This clonotype was picked up many times. Its matching antigen is unknown. TCRdb recomputed calls from the RT-PCR reads with MiXCR, one row per CDR3 protein. The repertoire holds hundreds of thousands of distinct CDR3 sequences, with roughly 14% as singletons. V lost 3 bases, J lost 3 bases, and 15 bases lay in between. This CDR3 is 15 amino acids long. Germline V gives CDR1 KGHSH, CDR2 LQKENI. This specimen consisted of PBMCs from blood, obtained less than 13 days after vaccination. This receptor was taken from a man aged 45-65 years who received an inactivated influenza vaccine. The rearrangement joins TRBV18 to TRBJ2-7; D is unresolved. DNA for the CDR3: TGTGCCAGCTCACCCTCCCTCTTCCTAAGCTACGAGCAGTACTTC. Protein sequence: CASSPSLFLSYEQYF. The whole variable domain, remainder taken from reference TRBV18 and TRBJ2-7, is NAGVMQNPRHLVRRRGQEARLRCSPMKGHSHVYWYRQLPEEGLKFMVYLQKENIIDESGMPKERFSAEFPKEGPSILRIQQVVRGDSAAYFCASSPSLFLSYEQYFGPGTRLTVT.